This TCR beta chain appears in the sequencing data of a study of long-term antiretroviral therapy in people with HIV. Study-level results: Controls had broader CDR3 length ranges than HIV repertoires did.

Version v3.0 of the immunoSEQ assay was performed at survey level. Per-sample sequencing targets were roughly 40,000-55,000 T-cell genomes. This table comes from immunoSEQ multiplex PCR, and its TCRdb copy is limited to in-frame clones, with some not included. Of around 20,000 clones listed, approximately 79% were seen once; the top ten hold about 6.8%. As concerns this clone: Its antigen is unknown.

The CDR3 contains 15 residues. Germline CDR1 SNHLY, CDR2 FYNNEI. The V and J ends lost 3 bases and 3 bases respectively, with 15 bases between them. At least two post-ART and at least one pre-ART PBMC sample were available for each donor. This sequence originates from a man in his late teens or twenties with HIV. The chain carries TRBV2 and TRBJ2-7; D is possibly TRBD1 or TRBD2 (5 bases each). This specimen was unsorted PBMCs, taken at the start of antiretroviral therapy, before treatment. The CDR3: CASSDWGRSLYEQYF. The CDR3 coding sequence is TGTGCCAGCAGTGATTGGGGGAGATCCCTCTACGAGCAGTACTTC. Full variable domain (outside the CDR3, taken from reference TRBV2 and TRBJ2-7): EPEVTQTPSHQVTQMGQEVILRCVPISNHLYFYWYRQILGQKVEFLVSFYNNEISEKSEIFDDQFSVERPDGSNFTLKIRSTKLEDSAMYFCASSDWGRSLYEQYFGPGTRLTVT.